At least ten counts were recorded for the clone carrying this T cell receptor (beta chain). The V end was cut by 0 bases, the J end by 1 base, with 10 bases between. The length of the CDR3 is 14 residues. Looked up from germline, CDR1 is DFQATT and CDR2 is SNEGSKA (reference sequence). The data were obtained in a study of blood T cells in healthy people across ages. Combining a sample-barcoded 5' primer with a J-beta primer mix, a second PCR ran for about 7 to 12 cycles. TCRdb ran MiXCR on the 5' RACE reads and lists one entry per CDR3 protein. The sample shows approximately 700,000 distinct CDR3 sequences, about a third of them seen only once.

The rearrangement uses TRBV20-1 and TRBJ2-7; no reliable D call. The sequence came from a woman older than 75 in good health. Material: blood. In DNA, the CDR3 is TGCAGTGCTAGAGATAGCACGGATTCCTACGAGCAGTACTTC. Translated: CSARDSTDSYEQYF.